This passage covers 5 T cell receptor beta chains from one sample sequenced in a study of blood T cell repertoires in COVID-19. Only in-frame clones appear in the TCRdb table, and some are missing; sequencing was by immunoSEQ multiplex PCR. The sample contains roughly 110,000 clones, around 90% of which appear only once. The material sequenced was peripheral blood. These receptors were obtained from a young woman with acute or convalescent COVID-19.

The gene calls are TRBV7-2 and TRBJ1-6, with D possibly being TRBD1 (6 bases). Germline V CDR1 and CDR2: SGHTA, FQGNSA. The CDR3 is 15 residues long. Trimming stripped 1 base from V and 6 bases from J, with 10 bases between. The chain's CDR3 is CASSLVGGGNSPLHF. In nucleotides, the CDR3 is TGTGCCAGCAGCTTAGTTGGGGGCGGTAATTCACCCCTCCACTTT.

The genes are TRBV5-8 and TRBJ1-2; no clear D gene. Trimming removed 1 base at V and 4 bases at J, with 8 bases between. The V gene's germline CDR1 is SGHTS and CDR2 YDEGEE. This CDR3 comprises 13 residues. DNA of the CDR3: TGTGCCAGCAGCTTGTGGCAGGTCTATGGCTACACCTTC. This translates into CASSLWQVYGYTF.

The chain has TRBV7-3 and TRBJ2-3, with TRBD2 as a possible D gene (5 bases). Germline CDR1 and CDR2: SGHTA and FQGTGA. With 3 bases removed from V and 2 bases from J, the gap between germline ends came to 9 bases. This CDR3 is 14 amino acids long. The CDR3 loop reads CASSFGVPTDTQYF. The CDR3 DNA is TGTGCCAGCAGCTTCGGGGTTCCCACAGATACGCAGTATTTT. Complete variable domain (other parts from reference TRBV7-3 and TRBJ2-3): GAGVSQTPSNKVTEKGKYVELRCDPISGHTALYWYRQSLGQGPEFLIYFQGTGAADDSGLPNDRFFAVRPEGSVSTLKIQRTERGDSAVYLCASSFGVPTDTQYFGPGTRLTVL.

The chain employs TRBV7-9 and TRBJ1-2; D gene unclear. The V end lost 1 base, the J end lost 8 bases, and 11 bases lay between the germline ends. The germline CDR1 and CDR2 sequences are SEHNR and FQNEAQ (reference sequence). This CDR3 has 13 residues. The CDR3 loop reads CASSLGGSAGYTF. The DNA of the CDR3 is TGTGCCAGCAGCTTAGGAGGCAGTGCGGGCTACACCTTC.

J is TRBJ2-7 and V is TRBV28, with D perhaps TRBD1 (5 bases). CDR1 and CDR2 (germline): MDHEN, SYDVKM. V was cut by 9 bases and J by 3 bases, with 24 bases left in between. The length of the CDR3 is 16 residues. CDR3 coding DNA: TGTGCCAGTCGAGTCAGCAGGACAAAAGGGGTCTACGAGCAGTACTTC. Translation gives CASRVSRTKGVYEQYF.